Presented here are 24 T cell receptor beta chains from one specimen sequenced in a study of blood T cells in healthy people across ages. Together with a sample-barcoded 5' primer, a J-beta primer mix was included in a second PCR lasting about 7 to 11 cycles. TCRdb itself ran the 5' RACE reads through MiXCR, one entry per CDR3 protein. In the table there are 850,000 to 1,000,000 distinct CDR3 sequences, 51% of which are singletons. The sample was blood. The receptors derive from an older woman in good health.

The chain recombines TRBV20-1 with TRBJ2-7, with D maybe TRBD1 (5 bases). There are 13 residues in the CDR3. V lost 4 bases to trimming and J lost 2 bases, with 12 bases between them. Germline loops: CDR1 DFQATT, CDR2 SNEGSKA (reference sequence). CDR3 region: CSANPGFTYEQYF. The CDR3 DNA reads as TGCAGTGCTAACCCAGGGTTCACCTACGAGCAGTACTTC.

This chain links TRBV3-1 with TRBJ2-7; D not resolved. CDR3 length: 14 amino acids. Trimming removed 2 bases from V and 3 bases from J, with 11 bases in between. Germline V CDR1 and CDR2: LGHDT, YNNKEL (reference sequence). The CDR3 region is CASSQTGGIYEQYF. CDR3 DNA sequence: TGTGCCAGCAGCCAAACCGGTGGTATCTACGAGCAGTACTTC.

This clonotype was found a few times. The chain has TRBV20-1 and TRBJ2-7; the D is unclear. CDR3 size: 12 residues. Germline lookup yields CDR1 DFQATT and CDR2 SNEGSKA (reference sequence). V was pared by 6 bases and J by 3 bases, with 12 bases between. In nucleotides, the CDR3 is TGCAGTGCAAATGATAGGCACTACGAGCAGTACTTC. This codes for CSANDRHYEQYF.

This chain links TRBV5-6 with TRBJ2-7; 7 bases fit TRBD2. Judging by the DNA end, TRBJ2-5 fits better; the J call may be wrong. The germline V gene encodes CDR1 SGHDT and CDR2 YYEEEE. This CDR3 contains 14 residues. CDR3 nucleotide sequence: TGTGCCAGCACCATGAGGGGAGGGGAGGAGACCCAGTACTTC. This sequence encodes CASTMRGGEETQYF.

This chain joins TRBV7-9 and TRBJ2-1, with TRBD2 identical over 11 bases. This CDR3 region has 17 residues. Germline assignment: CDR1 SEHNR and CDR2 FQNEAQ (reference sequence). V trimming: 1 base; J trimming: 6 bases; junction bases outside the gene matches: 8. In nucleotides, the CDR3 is TGTGCCAGCAGCTTAGATAGCGGGAGGGCGGGATTCAATGAGCAGTTCTTC. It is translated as CASSLDSGRAGFNEQFF.

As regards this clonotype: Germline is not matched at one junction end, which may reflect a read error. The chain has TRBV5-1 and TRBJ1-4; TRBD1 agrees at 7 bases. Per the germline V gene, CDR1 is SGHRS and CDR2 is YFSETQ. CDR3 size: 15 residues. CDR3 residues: CASSLRQGANEKLFF. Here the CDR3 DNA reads TGTGCCAGCTCACTACGACAGGGAGCTAATGAAAAACTGTTTTTT.

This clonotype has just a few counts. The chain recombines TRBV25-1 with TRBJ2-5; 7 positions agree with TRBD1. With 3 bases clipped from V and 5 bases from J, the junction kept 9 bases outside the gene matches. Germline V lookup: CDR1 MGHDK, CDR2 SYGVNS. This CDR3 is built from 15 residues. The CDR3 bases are TGTGCCAGCAGTGATAGAGACAGGGCTATGGAGACCCAGTACTTC. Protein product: CASSDRDRAMETQYF.

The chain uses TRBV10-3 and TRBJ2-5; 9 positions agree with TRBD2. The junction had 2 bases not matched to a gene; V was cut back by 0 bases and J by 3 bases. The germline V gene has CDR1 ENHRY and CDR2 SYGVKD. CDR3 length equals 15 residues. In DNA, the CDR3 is TGTGCCATCAGTGAGTCGGGACTAGCCGAAGAGACCCAGTACTTC. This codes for CAISESGLAEETQYF.

CDR3 bases: TGTGCCAGCATCTTGATACTAGCGGGAGGCGAGCAGTACTTC. This sequence encodes CASILILAGGEQYF. The chain joins TRBV21-1 to TRBJ2-4; the table's TRBD2 call for D was not verified on the DNA. The J call is in doubt because the DNA end fits TRBJ2-7 better. TRBV21-1 is a known pseudogene. This CDR3 contains 14 residues.

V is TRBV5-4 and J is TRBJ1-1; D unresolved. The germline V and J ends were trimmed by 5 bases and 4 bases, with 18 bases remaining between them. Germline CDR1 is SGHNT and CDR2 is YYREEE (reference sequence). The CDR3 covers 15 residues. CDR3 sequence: CASRSKSDLSTEAFF. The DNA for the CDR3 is TGTGCCAGCAGGTCGAAATCGGATCTTAGCACTGAAGCTTTCTTT.

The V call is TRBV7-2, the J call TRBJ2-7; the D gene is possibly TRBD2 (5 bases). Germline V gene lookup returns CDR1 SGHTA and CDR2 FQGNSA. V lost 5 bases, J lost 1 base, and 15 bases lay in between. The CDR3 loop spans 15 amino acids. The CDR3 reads CASSQNWGASYEQYF. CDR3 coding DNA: TGTGCCAGCAGCCAGAATTGGGGAGCGTCCTACGAGCAGTACTTC.

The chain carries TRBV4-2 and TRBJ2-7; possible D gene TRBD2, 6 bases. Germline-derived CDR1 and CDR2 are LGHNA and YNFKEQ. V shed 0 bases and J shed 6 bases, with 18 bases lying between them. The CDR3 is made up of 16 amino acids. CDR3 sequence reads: CASSQEVSGRWGEQYF. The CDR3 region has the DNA TGTGCCAGCAGCCAAGAGGTTTCGGGGAGGTGGGGCGAGCAGTACTTC.

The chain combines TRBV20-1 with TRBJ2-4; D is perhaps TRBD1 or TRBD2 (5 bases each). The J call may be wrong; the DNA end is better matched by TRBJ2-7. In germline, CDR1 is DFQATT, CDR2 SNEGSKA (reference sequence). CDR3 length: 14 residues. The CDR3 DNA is TGCAGTGCTAGAGAAGGCAGGGCAGGGAGCGAGCAGTACTTC. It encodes CSAREGRAGSEQYF.

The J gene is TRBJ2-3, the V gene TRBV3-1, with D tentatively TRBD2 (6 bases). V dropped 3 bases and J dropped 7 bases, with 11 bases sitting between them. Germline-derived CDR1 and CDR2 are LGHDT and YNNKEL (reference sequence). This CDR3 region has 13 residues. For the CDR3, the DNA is TGTGCCAGCAGCCAGGCTACTAGCAATACGCAGTATTTT. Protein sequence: CASSQATSNTQYF.

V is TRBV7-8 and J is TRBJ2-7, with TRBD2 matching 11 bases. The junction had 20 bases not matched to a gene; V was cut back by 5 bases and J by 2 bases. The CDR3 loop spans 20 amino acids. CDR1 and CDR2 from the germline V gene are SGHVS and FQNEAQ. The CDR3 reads CASSRTPTIVSGLAAYEQYF. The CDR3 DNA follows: TGTGCCAGCAGCAGGACACCGACCATCGTATCGGGACTAGCGGCCTACGAGCAGTACTTC.

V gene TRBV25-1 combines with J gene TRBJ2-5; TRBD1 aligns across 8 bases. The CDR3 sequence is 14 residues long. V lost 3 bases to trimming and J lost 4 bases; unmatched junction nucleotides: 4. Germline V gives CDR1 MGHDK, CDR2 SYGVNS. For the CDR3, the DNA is TGTGCCAGCAGTGACGGACAGGGAACAGAGACCCAGTACTTC. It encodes CASSDGQGTETQYF.

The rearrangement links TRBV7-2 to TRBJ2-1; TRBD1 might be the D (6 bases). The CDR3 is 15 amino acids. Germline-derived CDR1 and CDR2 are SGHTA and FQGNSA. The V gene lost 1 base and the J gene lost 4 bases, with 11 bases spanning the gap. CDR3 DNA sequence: TGTGCCAGCAGCTTAGTCTGGACAGAGTACAATGAGCAGTTCTTC. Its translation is CASSLVWTEYNEQFF.

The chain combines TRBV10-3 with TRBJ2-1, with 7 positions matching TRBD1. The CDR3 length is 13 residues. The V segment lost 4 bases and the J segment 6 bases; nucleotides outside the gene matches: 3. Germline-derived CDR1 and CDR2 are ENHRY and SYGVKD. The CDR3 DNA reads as TGTGCCATCAGTGCGACAGGGCGCAATGAGCAGTTCTTC. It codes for CAISATGRNEQFF.

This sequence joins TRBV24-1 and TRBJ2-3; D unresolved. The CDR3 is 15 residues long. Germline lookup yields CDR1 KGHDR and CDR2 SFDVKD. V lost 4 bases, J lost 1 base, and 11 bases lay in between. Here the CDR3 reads CATSDATVRTDTQYF. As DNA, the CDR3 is TGTGCCACCAGTGACGCCACCGTACGCACAGATACGCAGTATTTT.

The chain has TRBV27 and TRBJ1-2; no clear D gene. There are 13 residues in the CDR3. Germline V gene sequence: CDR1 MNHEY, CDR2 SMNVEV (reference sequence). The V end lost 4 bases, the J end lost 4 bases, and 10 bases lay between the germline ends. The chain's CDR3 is CASSCAPSYGYTF. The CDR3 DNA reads TGTGCCAGCAGTTGCGCCCCCTCCTATGGCTACACCTTC.

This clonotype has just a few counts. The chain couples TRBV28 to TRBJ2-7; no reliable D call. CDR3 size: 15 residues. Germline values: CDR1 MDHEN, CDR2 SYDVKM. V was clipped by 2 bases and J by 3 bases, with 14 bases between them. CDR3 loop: CASSLHPHGDYEQYF. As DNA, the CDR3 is TGTGCCAGCAGTTTACACCCGCACGGCGACTACGAGCAGTACTTC. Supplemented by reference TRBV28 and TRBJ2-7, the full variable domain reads DVKVTQSSRYLVKRTGEKVFLECVQDMDHENMFWYRQDPGLGLRLIYFSYDVKMKEKGDIPEGYSVSREKKERFSLILESASTNQTSMYLCASSLHPHGDYEQYFGPGTRLTVT.

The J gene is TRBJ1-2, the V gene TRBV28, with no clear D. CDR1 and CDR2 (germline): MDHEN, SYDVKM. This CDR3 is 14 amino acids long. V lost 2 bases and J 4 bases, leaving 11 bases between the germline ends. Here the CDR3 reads CASSLRQVSYGYTF. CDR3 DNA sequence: TGTGCCAGCAGTTTACGGCAGGTCAGCTATGGCTACACCTTC.

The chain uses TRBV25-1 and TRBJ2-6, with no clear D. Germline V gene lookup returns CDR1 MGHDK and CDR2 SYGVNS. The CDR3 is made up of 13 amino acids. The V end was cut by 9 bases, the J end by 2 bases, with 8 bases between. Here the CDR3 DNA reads TGTGCCAGTCGGAGCCCTGGGGCCAACGTCCTGACTTTC. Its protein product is CASRSPGANVLTF.

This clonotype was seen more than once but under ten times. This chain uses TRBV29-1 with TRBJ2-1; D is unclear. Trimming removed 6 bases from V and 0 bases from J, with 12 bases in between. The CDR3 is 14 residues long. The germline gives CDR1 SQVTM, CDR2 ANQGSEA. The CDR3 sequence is CSVGQLNSYNEQFF. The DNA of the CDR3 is TGCAGCGTCGGGCAGCTTAACTCCTACAATGAGCAGTTCTTC.